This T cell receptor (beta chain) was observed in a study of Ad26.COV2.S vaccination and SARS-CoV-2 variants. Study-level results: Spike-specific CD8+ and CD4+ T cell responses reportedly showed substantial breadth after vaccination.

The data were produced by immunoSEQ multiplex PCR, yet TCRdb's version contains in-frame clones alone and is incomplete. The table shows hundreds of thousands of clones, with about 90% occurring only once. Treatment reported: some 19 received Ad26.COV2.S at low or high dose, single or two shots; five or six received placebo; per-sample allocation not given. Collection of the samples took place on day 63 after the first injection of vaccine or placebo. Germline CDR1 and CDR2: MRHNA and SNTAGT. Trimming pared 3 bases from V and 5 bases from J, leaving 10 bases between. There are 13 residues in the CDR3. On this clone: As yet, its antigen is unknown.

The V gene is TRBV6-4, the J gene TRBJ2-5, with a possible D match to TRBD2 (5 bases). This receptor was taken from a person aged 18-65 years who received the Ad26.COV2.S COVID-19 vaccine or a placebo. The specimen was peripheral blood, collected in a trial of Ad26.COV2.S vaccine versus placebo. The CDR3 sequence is CASSELAGETQYF. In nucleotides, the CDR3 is TGTGCCAGCAGTGAATTGGCGGGCGAGACCCAGTACTTC.